This T cell receptor (beta chain) was found in a study of CD8+CD57+ T cells in acquired aplastic anemia. Genomic DNA, serving as template, underwent TCR beta VDJ and CDR3 profiling. TCRdb called the reads again in MiXCR, with one record for every CDR3 protein. The sample lists 150,000 to 200,000 distinct CDR3 sequences; approximately 45% were seen once. J gave up 1 base and V 8 bases, and 4 bases lay outside the gene matches. The germline V gene encodes CDR1 SGHRS and CDR2 YFSETQ. The CDR3 spans 14 residues. The chain couples TRBV5-1 to TRBJ2-2, with TRBD2 matching 8 bases. This receptor was obtained from a human donor in good health. The source material was sorted CD4+, CD8+, or CD8+CD57+ T cells (not recorded which) from PBMCs. CDR3 in DNA: TGCGCCAGTTATACTAGCGGGAACACCGGGGAGCTGTTTTTT. Its protein product is CASYTSGNTGELFF. Complete variable domain (other parts from reference TRBV5-1 and TRBJ2-2): KAGVTQTPRYLIKTRGQQVTLSCSPISGHRSVSWYQQTPGQGLQFLFEYFSETQRNKGNFPGRFSGRQFSNSRSEMNVSTLELGDSALYLCASYTSGNTGELFFGEGSRLTVL.